The 22 T cell receptor beta chains below come from one sample, sequenced in a study of T cell repertoires in cytomegalovirus infection. A single record per CDR3 protein comes from TCRdb applying MiXCR to the reads. The data contain roughly 600,000 distinct CDR3 sequences, 20% to 30% of them singletons. The sequencing input was CD8+ T cells from PBMCs. These receptors were obtained from a human donor in good health (CMV status not recorded). Some clones in this sample may be carry-over from other donors' samples.

The V call is TRBV28, the J call TRBJ2-5; TRBD2 matches 7 bases. This CDR3 region has 16 residues. The J segment lost 1 base and the V segment lost 2 bases, leaving 7 bases of the junction unmatched. Germline CDR1 and CDR2: MDHEN and SYDVKM. The CDR3: CASSLIAPGGQETQYF. Written as DNA, the CDR3 is TGTGCCAGCAGTTTAATTGCCCCGGGGGGCCAAGAGACCCAGTACTTC.

The gene calls are TRBV28 and TRBJ2-3, with D possibly TRBD2 on 6 matching bases. The V end lost 8 bases, the J end lost 1 base, and 10 bases lay between the germline ends. The V gene's germline CDR1 is MDHEN and CDR2 SYDVKM. The CDR3 contains 13 residues. CDR3 nucleotide sequence: TGTGCCAGCGGGGGGAAGGGCACAGATACGCAGTATTTT. Translated: CASGGKGTDTQYF.

V and J are TRBV6-5 and TRBJ2-7; 10 bases agree with TRBD1. V was clipped by 2 bases and J by 3 bases; unmatched bases: 16. CDR3 length equals 19 residues. Germline CDR1 MNHEY, CDR2 SVGAGI. The CDR3: CASSYPKHGQGDGIYEQYF. In DNA, the CDR3 is TGTGCCAGCAGTTACCCTAAACATGGACAGGGGGACGGAATCTACGAGCAGTACTTC.

The table lists this clonotype with many counts. A junction end diverges from the germline sequence, so it may reflect a read error. V is TRBV7-7 and J is TRBJ2-2, with 10 bases lining up with TRBD2. CDR1 and CDR2 (germline): SSHAT, FNYEAQ (reference sequence). The CDR3 extends over 16 amino acids. As DNA, the CDR3 is TGTGCTAGCAGCTCTGGGACTAGCGAGAACACCGGGGAGCTGTTTTTT. Translating gives CASSSGTSENTGELFF.

This clonotype turned up a few times. This chain joins TRBV20-1 and TRBJ2-7; the D call may be TRBD1 or TRBD2 (5 bases each). This CDR3 contains 15 residues. Germline V gene data show CDR1 as DFQATT and CDR2 as SNEGSKA (reference sequence). V was trimmed by 0 bases and J by 4 bases, leaving 16 bases between them. The CDR3 DNA reads TGCAGTGCTAGAGAATGGGCAGGGAGACCTTACGAGCAGTACTTC. It encodes CSAREWAGRPYEQYF.

This clonotype occurred a few times. The gene calls are TRBV20-1 and TRBJ2-5; 10 nucleotides line up with TRBD2. The CDR3 has 16 amino acids. Per germline, CDR1 DFQATT and CDR2 SNEGSKA (reference sequence). The J segment lost 1 base and the V segment lost 0 bases, leaving 5 bases of the junction unmatched. The CDR3 loop reads CSARDLLAGAQETQYF. For the CDR3, the DNA is TGCAGTGCTAGAGATCTCCTAGCGGGGGCCCAAGAGACCCAGTACTTC.

This clonotype was counted ten times or more. The chain uses TRBV6-1 and TRBJ2-5; 10 bases are a match to TRBD1. CDR3 length equals 17 residues. The germline gives CDR1 MNHNS, CDR2 SASEGT. The trim removed 5 bases at V and 1 base at J, leaving 10 bases unmatched. CDR3 bases: TGTGCCAGCAGTATCCGCTCCGGGACAGGGGCCCAAGAGACCCAGTACTTC. Its protein is CASSIRSGTGAQETQYF.

The chain joins TRBV7-2 to TRBJ2-7; 8 nucleotides agree with TRBD1. Germline assignment: CDR1 SGHTA and CDR2 FQGNSA. The CDR3 spans 15 residues. The ends lost 5 bases at V and 1 base at J; junction bases unmatched: 7. The CDR3 DNA reads TGTGCCAGCAGCCCCGCAGGGGGCGGGTCCTACGAGCAGTACTTC. Its protein product is CASSPAGGGSYEQYF.

V is TRBV24-1 and J is TRBJ2-1; tentatively, D is TRBD1 (5 bases). Between the trimmed V and J ends, which lost 1 base and 2 bases, there was a span of 8 bases. The CDR3 is made up of 15 amino acids. CDR1 is KGHDR and CDR2 is SFDVKD in the germline V gene. The CDR3 DNA is TGTGCCACCAGTGATTTTGGGGCCCCCTACAATGAGCAGTTCTTC. Its translation: CATSDFGAPYNEQFF.

This clonotype was counted at least ten times. This chain uses TRBV7-2 with TRBJ2-1; TRBD1 is a possible D gene (6 bases). V lost 4 bases and J lost 4, with 23 bases in between. The CDR3 consists of 18 residues. Germline CDR1 and CDR2: SGHTA and FQGNSA. CDR3 in amino acids: CASSSITLAGVGYNEQFF. The CDR3 DNA is TGTGCCAGCAGCTCCATAACCTTGGCAGGGGTGGGGTACAATGAGCAGTTCTTC.

The V gene is TRBV4-1, the J gene TRBJ2-1; 12 positions match TRBD2. After removal of 3 bases from V and 8 bases from J, the junction contained 5 bases not matched to a gene. Germline CDR1 reads MGHRA; CDR2 reads YSYEKL. The CDR3 extends over 15 amino acids. This CDR3 is CASSHLAGGRDEQFF. CDR3 coding DNA: TGCGCCAGCAGCCACCTAGCGGGGGGGCGGGATGAGCAGTTCTTC.

The chain carries TRBV28 and TRBJ2-7; no firm D call. V lost 4 bases and J lost 0, with 10 bases in between. The germline V gene encodes CDR1 MDHEN and CDR2 SYDVKM. The CDR3 runs to 14 residues. CDR3 coding DNA: TGTGCCAGCAGTTCCGCGGTAAGCTCCTACGAGCAGTACGTC. Translation: CASSSAVSSYEQYV.

V and J are TRBV2 and TRBJ1-1; D is unresolved. The V end lost 11 bases, the J end lost 0 bases, and 7 bases lay between the germline ends. The CDR3 has 11 amino acids. CDR1 is SNHLY, CDR2 FYNNEI, per germline. CDR3 protein: CAADLNTEAFF. CDR3 sequence (DNA): TGTGCCGCCGATTTGAACACTGAAGCTTTCTTT.

This clonotype was found a few times. The chain couples TRBV14 to TRBJ1-4; unclear D gene. Trimming took 1 base from V and 6 from J, leaving 15 bases between them. Germline CDR1 and CDR2: SGHDN and FVKESK. This CDR3 contains 16 residues. This chain's CDR3 is CASSQANGPYDEKLFF. The DNA for the CDR3 is TGTGCCAGCAGCCAAGCAAACGGGCCCTACGATGAAAAACTGTTTTTT.

A remark on this clonotype: At one of its ends the junction is not consistent with the germline gene, which may arise from a read error. This rearrangement joins TRBV27 to TRBJ1-2, with a tentative D call TRBD1 (5 bases). Looked up from germline, CDR1 is MNHEY and CDR2 is SMNVEV (reference sequence). The CDR3 totals 16 residues. The CDR3 region has the DNA TGTGCCAACAGTAGCTCCCCGGGACGGAGTTTATATGGCTACACCTTC. It specifies CANSSSPGRSLYGYTF.

The V gene is TRBV12-3 or TRBV12-4, the J gene TRBJ2-3, with D unresolved. The CDR3 contains 15 residues. V gave up 1 base and J gave up 6 bases, with 14 bases separating them. CDR3 region: CASSLGLTRVDTQYF. CDR3 DNA: TGTGCCAGCAGTTTAGGTCTCACCCGGGTCGATACGCAGTATTTT.

The rearrangement joins TRBV7-9 to TRBJ2-7, with D uncertain. The CDR3 covers 15 residues. In germline, CDR1 is SEHNR, CDR2 FQNEAQ (reference sequence). Trimming pared 2 bases from V and 0 bases from J, leaving 11 bases between. The CDR3 nucleotides are TGTGCCAGCAGCTTACAGAGTTTGAGCTCCTACGAGCAGTACTTC. Encoded protein: CASSLQSLSSYEQYF.

Remarks on this clonotype: A much more abundant neighbour one base away suggests this may be a read error. The rearrangement joins TRBV28 to TRBJ2-1, with TRBD2 matching over 9 bases. Germline V gives CDR1 MDHEN, CDR2 SYDVKM. V was pared by 3 bases and J by 2 bases, with 11 bases of the junction left unmatched. The CDR3 runs to 18 residues. The CDR3 sequence is CASSFPASGVVTYNEQFF. The CDR3 nucleotides are TGTGCCAGCAGTTTCCCGGCTAGCGGGGTGGTTACCTACAATGAGCAGTTCTTC.

The V gene is TRBV10-3, the J gene TRBJ2-1; tentatively, D is TRBD1 (6 bases). CDR1 is ENHRY, CDR2 SYGVKD, per germline. CDR3 length: 16 amino acids. The germline V and J ends were trimmed by 2 bases and 1 base, with 12 bases remaining between them. CDR3 residues: CAISEPRTDSYNEQFF. Written as DNA, the CDR3 is TGTGCCATCAGTGAGCCCCGGACAGATTCCTACAATGAGCAGTTCTTC.

This clonotype was picked up a small number of times. The chain combines TRBV7-8 with TRBJ1-5, with D hard to call. Germline assignment: CDR1 SGHVS and CDR2 FQNEAQ. With 1 base removed from V and 6 bases from J, the gap between germline ends came to 10 bases. The CDR3 length is 14 residues. CDR3 amino acids: CASSLEMPSQPQHF. DNA for the CDR3: TGTGCCAGCAGCTTAGAGATGCCGAGTCAGCCCCAGCATTTT.

This clonotype was picked up many times. The J gene is TRBJ2-1, the V gene TRBV7-3, with TRBD2 as a possible D gene (7 bases). Trimming removed 7 bases at V and 9 bases at J, with 22 bases between. The germline V gene encodes CDR1 SGHTA and CDR2 FQGTGA. The CDR3 length is 15 residues. DNA for the CDR3: TGTGCCAGCACCTCAATTGGGGGGGCCGGGTCTGAGCAGTTCTTC. It codes for CASTSIGGAGSEQFF. The full variable domain, in which reference TRBV7-3 and TRBJ2-1 provide the parts outside the CDR3, is GAGVSQTPSNKVTEKGKYVELRCDPISGHTALYWYRQSLGQGPEFLIYFQGTGAADDSGLPNDRFFAVRPEGSVSTLKIQRTERGDSAVYLCASTSIGGAGSEQFFGPGTRLTVL.

Turning to this clonotype: A read error may account for a junction end that differs from germline. This chain joins TRBV12-3 or TRBV12-4 and TRBJ2-1; the D gene is possibly TRBD1 (5 bases). This CDR3 is built from 12 residues. CDR3 DNA sequence: TGTACCACAGGTTGGGCCTACAATGAGCGGTTCTTC. Its protein is CTTGWAYNERFF.